Below are 13 T cell receptor beta chains sequenced from a single sample in a study of cytomegalovirus exposure and HLA in healthy donors. PCR primers comprised 60 Vbeta and 13 Jbeta primers. Sequenced by immunoSEQ multiplex PCR; TCRdb stores in-frame clones only, minus some. Here the sample spans 100,000 or so clones, 80% being singletons. Sample: PBMCs. These receptors all stem from a man younger than 40 in good health and CMV-seronegative.

The chain combines TRBV9 with TRBJ1-1, with unresolved D. The CDR3 has 14 residues. The V and J ends lost 0 bases and 0 bases respectively, with 6 bases between them. Germline CDR1 and CDR2: SGDLS and YYNGEE. The CDR3 reads CASSVGPVNTEAFF. The CDR3 DNA reads as TGTGCCAGCAGCGTAGGTCCCGTGAACACTGAAGCTTTCTTT.

The table lists this clone with a few counts. This rearrangement joins TRBV5-4 to TRBJ1-1; maybe TRBD1 (6 bases). Trimming removed 0 bases from V and 0 bases from J, with 12 bases in between. CDR1 SGHNT and CDR2 YYREEE come from the germline V gene (reference sequence). The length of the CDR3 is 16 residues. The DNA for the CDR3 is TGTGCCAGCAGCTTGGTGGGACATGGAGTGAACACTGAAGCTTTCTTT. Translated, it gives CASSLVGHGVNTEAFF.

The rearrangement joins TRBV10-3 to TRBJ2-7, with D possibly being TRBD2 (6 bases). The germline gives CDR1 ENHRY, CDR2 SYGVKD. The CDR3 covers 12 residues. Trimming pared 7 bases from V and 6 bases from J, leaving 13 bases between. This chain's CDR3 is CAITSSGVEQYF. The CDR3 nucleotides are TGTGCCATCACCAGTTCGGGAGTCGAGCAGTACTTC.

This sequence joins TRBV7-8 and TRBJ1-5, with a tentative D call TRBD1 (6 bases). The CDR3 spans 13 residues. Trimming took off 8 bases at V and 4 bases at J, with 12 bases between the two ends. Germline loops: CDR1 SGHVS, CDR2 FQNEAQ. The CDR3 DNA reads as TGTGCCAGCGGGGGGGCCGGGAATCAGCCCCAGCATTTT. This encodes CASGGAGNQPQHF. The full variable domain, completed using reference TRBV7-8 and TRBJ1-5, is GAGVSQSPRYKVAKRGQDVALRCDPISGHVSLFWYQQALGQGPEFLTYFQNEAQLDKSGLPSDRFFAERPEGSVSTLKIQRTQQEDSAVYLCASGGAGNQPQHFGDGTRLSIL.

As DNA, the CDR3 is TGTGCCAGCAGCCTCAATATCGGGACTGGCGAGACCCAGTACTTC. It codes for CASSLNIGTGETQYF. This chain links TRBV4-2 with TRBJ2-5; the D gene is possibly TRBD2 (6 bases). Trimming cost V 4 bases and J 5 bases, with 17 bases left between them. Germline lookup yields CDR1 LGHNA and CDR2 YNFKEQ. The CDR3 sequence is 15 residues long.

V and J are TRBV4-2 and TRBJ1-3, with 10 bases lining up with TRBD1. CDR1 and CDR2 from the germline V gene are LGHNA and YNFKEQ. The CDR3 sequence is 17 residues long. Trimming at V came to 4 bases and at J to 5 bases, leaving 11 bases not matched to a gene. DNA for the CDR3: TGTGCCAGCAGCCCAATTCAAGGACAGGGGGTTAGAAACACCATATATTTT. The encoded protein is CASSPIQGQGVRNTIYF.

For the CDR3, the DNA is TGCGCCAGCAGTGCCGGGACAGGGGTCTACGAGCAGTACTTC. This sequence encodes CASSAGTGVYEQYF. V is TRBV10-1 and J is TRBJ2-7; TRBD1 matches at 10 bases. Losses at the gene ends were 4 bases for V and 3 bases for J; bases not matched to a gene: 3. Germline CDR1 WNHNN, CDR2 SYGVQD (reference sequence). The CDR3 covers 14 residues.

This sequence joins TRBV19 and TRBJ2-7; 10 bases match TRBD1. The CDR3 sequence is 17 residues long. Trimming at V came to 8 bases and at J to 1 base, leaving 14 bases not matched to a gene. Germline lookup yields CDR1 LNHDA and CDR2 SQIVND (reference sequence). The DNA of the CDR3 is TGTGCCAGTGAAACTCCCAAAGGGACAGGGGAGTCCTACGAGCAGTACTTC. It codes for CASETPKGTGESYEQYF.

In its sample, this clone was seen a few times. V usage is TRBV2 and J usage is TRBJ1-5, with D unresolved. The CDR3 sequence is 14 residues long. Germline CDR1 SNHLY, CDR2 FYNNEI. V lost 1 base, J lost 5 bases, and 9 bases lay in between. Here the CDR3 DNA reads TGTGCCAGCAGTGAAGAAAGCGGGGATCAGCCCCAGCATTTT. This encodes CASSEESGDQPQHF.

This chain links TRBV29-1 with TRBJ2-7; 9 positions match TRBD1. The length of the CDR3 is 13 residues. Unmatched junction bases numbered 7, after V lost 7 bases and J lost 3 bases. Germline CDR1 and CDR2: SQVTM and ANQGSEA. The CDR3 DNA follows: TGCAGCGCCATTACGGGACAGGGCTACGAGCAGTACTTC. Translated, it gives CSAITGQGYEQYF.

This clone was observed once. The gene calls are TRBV18 and TRBJ1-1; possibly TRBD1 for D (5 bases). Germline CDR1 KGHSH, CDR2 LQKENI. There are 13 residues in the CDR3. V was clipped by 5 bases and J by 3 bases, with 10 bases between them. In DNA, the CDR3 is TGTGCCAGCTCAATGGGGCTAGACACTGAAGCTTTCTTT. Its translation is CASSMGLDTEAFF.

The chain is built from TRBV19 and TRBJ2-2; TRBD2 agrees at 8 bases. Germline values: CDR1 LNHDA, CDR2 SQIVND (reference sequence). The J segment lost 6 bases and the V segment lost 6 bases, leaving 6 bases of the junction unmatched. The CDR3 runs 14 residues. This CDR3 is CASREVGRAGELFF. The CDR3 bases are TGTGCCAGTAGAGAAGTCGGGAGGGCCGGGGAGCTGTTTTTT.

The rearrangement links TRBV18 to TRBJ1-4; D unresolved. This CDR3 region has 15 residues. CDR1 and CDR2 (germline): KGHSH, LQKENI. Trimming pared 4 bases from V and 0 bases from J, leaving 9 bases between. CDR3 DNA: TGTGCCAGCTCACTTTCGAGAACAACTAATGAAAAACTGTTTTTT. Translating gives CASSLSRTTNEKLFF.